The 30 T cell receptor beta chains below all came from one sample that was sequenced in a study of CD8 T cells in Susac syndrome. RNA totalling about 0.5 to 1 ug underwent reverse transcription with random hexamers. TCRdb analysed the immunoSEQ multiplex PCR reads with MiXCR anew, one entry per CDR3 protein. Of 110,000 to 150,000 distinct CDR3 sequences in the sample, 94% were seen once. Sequenced: CD8+ T cells from PBMCs. The receptors were sampled from a human donor in good health.

CDR3 DNA sequence: TGTGCCAGCAGTTCTCGGACGTCAGGCGGCTACACCTTC. This gives the protein CASSSRTSGGYTF. V gene TRBV5-4 combines with J gene TRBJ1-2, with D hard to call. From germline, CDR1 is SGHNT and CDR2 YYREEE (reference sequence). This CDR3 contains 13 residues. The V end was cut by 5 bases, the J end by 8 bases, with 16 bases between.

This clonotype has only one observation. This chain joins TRBV20-1 and TRBJ2-5; perhaps TRBD2 as D (5 bases). The germline V gene has CDR1 DFQATT and CDR2 SNEGSKA (reference sequence). V lost 4 bases and J lost 5, with 20 bases in between. The CDR3 contains 15 residues. The CDR3 bases are TGCAGTGCTATTCTTACCCGGGTCCGCGGGGAGACCCAGTACTTC. Translation gives CSAILTRVRGETQYF.

V is TRBV7-9 and J is TRBJ2-1; D remains unclear. Germline CDR1 SEHNR, CDR2 FQNEAQ (reference sequence). The CDR3 totals 11 residues. Trimming stripped 7 bases from V and 7 bases from J, with 8 bases between. In DNA form, the CDR3 reads TGTGCCAGCACCCTACCTAATGAGCAGTTCTTC. This translates into CASTLPNEQFF. Together with reference TRBV7-9 and TRBJ2-1, the CDR3 gives the full variable domain: DTGVSQNPRHKITKRGQNVTFRCDPISEHNRLYWYRQTLGQGPEFLTYFQNEAQLEKSRLLSDRFSAERPKGSFSTLEIQRTEQGDSAMYLCASTLPNEQFFGPGTRLTVL.

V is TRBV9 and J is TRBJ1-2; D unresolved. The V gene's germline CDR1 is SGDLS and CDR2 YYNGEE. This CDR3 spans 15 amino acids. Trimming stripped 0 bases from V and 0 bases from J, with 9 bases between. CDR3 DNA sequence: TGTGCCAGCAGCGTAGATGGCACAGCTAACTATGGCTACACCTTC. Translation: CASSVDGTANYGYTF.

The chain carries TRBV30 and TRBJ2-1, with no clear D. This CDR3 is built from 9 residues. The germline CDR1 and CDR2 sequences are GTSNPN and SVGIG (reference sequence). Trimming pared 7 bases from V and 14 bases from J, leaving 12 bases between. The CDR3 region has the DNA TGTGCCTCTAGTGCCCCAGAGTTCTTC. Translation: CASSAPEFF.

In this sample, this clonotype turned up a few times. The chain is built from TRBV28 and TRBJ2-7; D tentatively reads TRBD1 or TRBD2 (6 bases each). CDR3 size: 14 residues. V shed 3 bases and J shed 2 bases, with 11 bases lying between them. CDR1 MDHEN and CDR2 SYDVKM come from the germline V gene. CDR3 in amino acids: CASSLGAGPYEQYF. The DNA of the CDR3 is TGTGCCAGCAGTTTGGGGGCGGGACCCTACGAGCAGTACTTC.

This chain links TRBV7-9 with TRBJ2-1, with 7 bases matching TRBD1. Unmatched junction bases numbered 8, after V lost 4 bases and J lost 2 bases. The germline V gene encodes CDR1 SEHNR and CDR2 FQNEAQ (reference sequence). This CDR3 contains 16 residues. The CDR3 sequence is CASSSYRGSTYNEQFF. The CDR3 DNA reads TGTGCCAGCAGCTCCTACAGGGGCTCCACCTACAATGAGCAGTTCTTC.

The chain employs TRBV7-2 and TRBJ2-3; 11 bases align to TRBD2. The CDR3 has 15 amino acids. From germline, CDR1 is SGHTA and CDR2 FQGNSA. V was clipped by 5 bases and J by 1 base; unmatched bases: 2. As DNA, the CDR3 is TGTGCCAGCAGCGGGACTAGCGGACGCACAGATACGCAGTATTTT. This translates into CASSGTSGRTDTQYF.

V usage is TRBV28 and J usage is TRBJ2-1, with 13 bases lining up with TRBD2. Germline CDR1 is MDHEN and CDR2 is SYDVKM. The ends lost 3 bases at V and 9 bases at J; junction bases unmatched: 17. The CDR3 consists of 19 residues. The CDR3 sequence: CASSFRRGGLAGVFGEQFF. CDR3 coding DNA: TGTGCCAGCAGTTTTCGCAGGGGAGGACTAGCGGGAGTATTTGGTGAGCAGTTCTTC.

The J gene is TRBJ2-2, the V gene TRBV5-4; the D is unclear. The length of the CDR3 is 12 residues. Germline assignment: CDR1 SGHNT and CDR2 YYREEE (reference sequence). Trimming cost V 5 bases and J 4 bases, with 6 bases left between them. The CDR3 protein is CASRLTTGELFF. In DNA form, the CDR3 reads TGTGCCAGCAGACTAACCACCGGGGAGCTGTTTTTT.

This chain joins TRBV28 and TRBJ2-4, with D uncertain. The V end was cut by 3 bases, the J end by 6 bases, with 9 bases between. The germline gives CDR1 MDHEN, CDR2 SYDVKM. This CDR3 has 13 amino acids. The CDR3 region has the DNA TGTGCCAGCAGTTTCGGCAGCCCAAACATTCAGTACTTC. Protein sequence: CASSFGSPNIQYF.

The gene calls are TRBV5-1 and TRBJ2-7; D is ambiguous. This CDR3 comprises 13 residues. The germline gives CDR1 SGHRS, CDR2 YFSETQ. Trimming cost V 2 bases and J 2 bases, with 8 bases left between them. CDR3 in amino acids: CASSFDQTYEQYF. The DNA for the CDR3 is TGCGCCAGCAGCTTTGACCAAACCTACGAGCAGTACTTC.

The gene calls are TRBV20-1 and TRBJ2-5, with unresolved D. Germline V gene data show CDR1 as DFQATT and CDR2 as SNEGSKA (reference sequence). The CDR3 is 13 amino acids. V lost 0 bases and J lost 5, with 10 bases in between. In DNA form, the CDR3 reads TGCAGTGCTAGAGATTCGGCTTGGGAGACCCAGTACTTC. This encodes CSARDSAWETQYF.

This chain joins TRBV20-1 and TRBJ1-4; D unresolved. The CDR3 is 16 amino acids. Germline values: CDR1 DFQATT, CDR2 SNEGSKA (reference sequence). V lost 0 bases and J 5 bases, leaving 16 bases between the germline ends. Written as DNA, the CDR3 is TGCAGTGCTAGAGACCCCAGTGGGGTTTGGAATGAAAAACTGTTTTTT. It encodes CSARDPSGVWNEKLFF.

CDR3 DNA sequence: TGTGCCAGCAGTTCAGGGTACCAGCCCCAGCATTTT. It is translated as CASSSGYQPQHF. The chain recombines TRBV27 with TRBJ1-5; tentative D call: TRBD1 (5 bases). The CDR3 sequence is 12 residues long. The germline V and J ends were trimmed by 4 bases and 7 bases, with 8 bases remaining between them. CDR1 is MNHEY and CDR2 is SMNVEV in the germline V gene (reference sequence).

A single count supports this clonotype. The V call is TRBV30, the J call TRBJ2-1; 7 nucleotides match TRBD2. This CDR3 has 12 amino acids. Germline V gene lookup returns CDR1 GTSNPN and CDR2 SVGIG (reference sequence). V trimming: 7 bases; J trimming: 4 bases; junction bases outside the gene matches: 4. CDR3 region: CASGLTYNEQFF. The DNA for the CDR3 is TGTGCCTCGGGACTAACGTACAATGAGCAGTTCTTC.

The chain carries TRBV9 and TRBJ2-1; weak D call: TRBD2 (6 bases). This CDR3 is 13 amino acids long. Germline V gives CDR1 SGDLS, CDR2 YYNGEE. V was pared by 10 bases and J by 8 bases, with 19 bases between. The CDR3 protein is CASNPGSPDEQFF. Here the CDR3 DNA reads TGTGCCTCCAATCCCGGGAGTCCGGATGAGCAGTTCTTC. Full variable domain (rest looked up from reference TRBV9 and TRBJ2-1): DSGVTQTPKHLITATGQRVTLRCSPRSGDLSVYWYQQSLDQGLQFLIQYYNGEERAKGNILERFSAQQFPDLHSELNLSSLELGDSALYFCASNPGSPDEQFFGPGTRLTVL.

This chain connects TRBV4-2 to TRBJ2-1; D unclear. This CDR3 comprises 16 residues. The germline gives CDR1 LGHNA, CDR2 YNFKEQ. Deletions cut 0 bases from V and 1 base from J, with 10 bases between. The CDR3 loop reads CASSQDERVSYNEQFF. The CDR3 nucleotides read TGTGCCAGCAGCCAAGACGAGCGAGTGTCCTACAATGAGCAGTTCTTC.

This clonotype was seen a single time. The gene calls are TRBV4-1 and TRBJ2-5; D remains unclear. The V end lost 0 bases, the J end lost 4 bases, and 12 bases lay between the germline ends. The CDR3 has 15 residues. Germline CDR1 reads MGHRA; CDR2 reads YSYEKL. CDR3 region: CASSQETPGRETQYF. In DNA form, the CDR3 reads TGCGCCAGCAGCCAAGAAACCCCCGGGCGAGAGACCCAGTACTTC.

The chain is built from TRBV9 and TRBJ2-5; 12 bases agree with TRBD2. The CDR3 is made up of 17 amino acids. After removal of 0 bases from V and 0 bases from J, the junction contained 3 bases not matched to a gene. Germline-derived CDR1 and CDR2 are SGDLS and YYNGEE. Here the CDR3 DNA reads TGTGCCAGCAGCGTAGCCCTAGCGGGAGGGTACCAAGAGACCCAGTACTTC. Translated: CASSVALAGGYQETQYF.

The table lists this clonotype with a count of one. This chain joins TRBV7-9 and TRBJ1-3; no definite D call. The CDR3 extends over 14 amino acids. Germline-derived CDR1 and CDR2 are SEHNR and FQNEAQ (reference sequence). V was pared by 0 bases and J by 2 bases, with 5 bases between. The CDR3 DNA is TGTGCCAGCAGCTTAGCGGGGACTGGAAACACCATATATTTT. This codes for CASSLAGTGNTIYF.

The chain uses TRBV30 and TRBJ2-1; 7 nucleotides align to TRBD2. CDR3 length: 15 amino acids. The V gene's germline CDR1 is GTSNPN and CDR2 SVGIG (reference sequence). V dropped 3 bases and J dropped 2; count of bases not matched to a gene: 7. CDR3 in amino acids: CAWSIGLVPYNEQFF. The CDR3, as DNA: TGTGCCTGGAGCATAGGACTAGTGCCCTACAATGAGCAGTTCTTC.

The chain couples TRBV19 to TRBJ1-1; no clear D gene. V was pared by 1 base and J by 8 bases, with 8 bases between. Per germline, CDR1 LNHDA and CDR2 SQIVND (reference sequence). This CDR3 comprises 12 residues. The CDR3 spells CASSIGTREAFF. The DNA of the CDR3 is TGTGCCAGTAGTATAGGAACAAGGGAAGCTTTCTTT.

This rearrangement joins TRBV9 to TRBJ2-2; possible D gene TRBD1, 5 bases. The V end was cut by 1 base, the J end by 0 bases, with 13 bases between. The CDR3 covers 17 residues. Germline CDR1 reads SGDLS; CDR2 reads YYNGEE. The DNA for the CDR3 is TGTGCCAGCAGCGTAACATTGAAGGGGCCGAACACCGGGGAGCTGTTTTTT. Protein product: CASSVTLKGPNTGELFF. The full variable domain, its missing parts supplied by reference TRBV9 and TRBJ2-2, is DSGVTQTPKHLITATGQRVTLRCSPRSGDLSVYWYQQSLDQGLQFLIQYYNGEERAKGNILERFSAQQFPDLHSELNLSSLELGDSALYFCASSVTLKGPNTGELFFGEGSRLTVL.

V usage is TRBV5-4 and J usage is TRBJ2-2; a possible D gene is TRBD2 (6 bases). The CDR3 loop spans 14 amino acids. Deletions cut 3 bases from V and 6 bases from J, with 12 bases between. Germline loops: CDR1 SGHNT, CDR2 YYREEE (reference sequence). CDR3 region: CASSWSGGAGELFF. The CDR3, as DNA: TGTGCCAGCAGCTGGAGTGGCGGGGCCGGGGAGCTGTTTTTT.

The gene calls are TRBV6-2 or TRBV6-3 and TRBJ1-1, with unresolved D. The V end was cut by 2 bases, the J end by 4 bases, with 11 bases between. Per the germline V gene, CDR1 is MNHEY and CDR2 is SVGEGT. CDR3 length: 14 residues. Written as DNA, the CDR3 is TGTGCCAGCAGTTACCTGGACCCTGCCACTGAAGCTTTCTTT. It specifies CASSYLDPATEAFF.

The gene calls are TRBV10-3 and TRBJ2-5; D is unclear. CDR3 size: 16 residues. Germline CDR1 ENHRY, CDR2 SYGVKD. V shed 0 bases and J shed 2 bases, with 13 bases lying between them. The DNA of the CDR3 is TGTGCCATCAGTGAGTCGGAGCTGGGGATACAAGAGACCCAGTACTTC. Protein: CAISESELGIQETQYF.

The chain uses TRBV14 and TRBJ1-2; D unclear. V lost 0 bases and J lost 2, with 10 bases in between. Germline V gene lookup returns CDR1 SGHDN and CDR2 FVKESK. The CDR3 totals 15 residues. CDR3: CASSQEQPFNYGYTF. The CDR3 DNA reads as TGTGCCAGCAGCCAAGAACAACCCTTCAACTATGGCTACACCTTC.

V and J are TRBV20-1 and TRBJ1-1; D ambiguous. The germline V gene has CDR1 DFQATT and CDR2 SNEGSKA (reference sequence). The CDR3 runs to 13 residues. V lost 2 bases to trimming and J lost 4 bases, with 11 bases between them. This CDR3 reads CSARMWNGTEAFF. The DNA of the CDR3 is TGCAGTGCTAGAATGTGGAACGGCACTGAAGCTTTCTTT.

The chain links TRBV28 to TRBJ2-2; 9 bases agree with TRBD2. V lost 4 bases to trimming and J lost 1 base; unmatched junction nucleotides: 4. Germline CDR1 reads MDHEN; CDR2 reads SYDVKM. The CDR3 loop spans 16 amino acids. CDR3 sequence (DNA): TGTGCCAGCAGTTCTCGGACTAGCGTGAACACCGGGGAGCTGTTTTTT. This codes for CASSSRTSVNTGELFF. Together with reference TRBV28 and TRBJ2-2, the CDR3 gives the full variable domain: DVKVTQSSRYLVKRTGEKVFLECVQDMDHENMFWYRQDPGLGLRLIYFSYDVKMKEKGDIPEGYSVSREKKERFSLILESASTNQTSMYLCASSSRTSVNTGELFFGEGSRLTVL.